This is a list of T cell receptor beta chains from one sample in a study of shared T cell receptors in the human thymus. This table comes from immunoSEQ multiplex PCR, and its TCRdb copy is limited to in-frame clones, with some not included. This table has under 850,000 clones, approximately 88% appearing once. Separately, the same data were catalogued under a study of human thymus T cells.

What was sequenced was thymocytes. The receptors stem from a boy younger than two with a congenital heart defect. CDR3s leave out the opening cysteine and the closing phenylalanine or tryptophan. Some rows mark clone size as missing; the rest say once, few, many or name a class of expanded clone.

TRBV5-4	TRBJ2-7	.	ASSLGTSGGKSYEQY
TRBV5-6	TRBJ1-1	.	ASSFRRVPNTEAF
TRBV7-9	TRBJ2-5	.	ASSLGPAGPRGTQY
TRBV27	TRBJ1-4	.	ASRGTARREKLF
TRBV27	TRBJ2-7	.	ASSRTSPPYEQY
TRBV7-9	TRBJ1-5	once	ASSSQDRGDPLRQPQH
TRBV28	TRBJ2-2	.	ASSGTPGNTGELF
TRBV23-1	TRBJ1-2	.	ASSQSLNRVTGGYGYT
TRBV5-1	TRBJ1-1	.	ASSLQGAPNTEAF
TRBV5-4	TRBJ2-3	.	ASSRLLSGRFTDTQY
TRBV4-2	TRBJ2-5	.	ASSQGSDYRAETQY
TRBV6-5	TRBJ1-5	.	ASSLGTHRNQPQH
TRBV9	TRBJ2-5	.	ASSVEFREGPQETQY
TRBV9	TRBJ2-1	.	ASSVDGGRFDAYNEQF
TRBV6-5	TRBJ1-3	.	ASSARRASGNTIY
TRBV9	TRBJ2-7	.	ASSSSGRESEQY
TRBV14	TRBJ2-1	.	ASSQEAGLAPSSYNEQF
TRBV5-1	TRBJ2-1	.	ASSLDAGSYNEQF